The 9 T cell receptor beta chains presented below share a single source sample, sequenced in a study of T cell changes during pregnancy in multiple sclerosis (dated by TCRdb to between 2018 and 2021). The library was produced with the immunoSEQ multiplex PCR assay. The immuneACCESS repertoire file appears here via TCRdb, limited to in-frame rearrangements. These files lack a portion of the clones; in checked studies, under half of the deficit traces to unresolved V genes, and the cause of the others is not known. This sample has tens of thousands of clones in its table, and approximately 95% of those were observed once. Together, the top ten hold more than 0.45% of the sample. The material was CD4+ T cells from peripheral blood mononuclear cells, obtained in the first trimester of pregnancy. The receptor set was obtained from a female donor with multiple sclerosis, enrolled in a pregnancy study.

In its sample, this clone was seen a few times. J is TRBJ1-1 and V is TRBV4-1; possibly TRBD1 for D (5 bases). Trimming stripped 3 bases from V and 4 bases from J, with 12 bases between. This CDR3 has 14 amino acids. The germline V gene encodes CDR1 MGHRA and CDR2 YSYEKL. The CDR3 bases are TGCGCCAGCAGCCAGGCAGGGTGGGGCACTGAAGCTTTCTTT. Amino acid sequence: CASSQAGWGTEAFF.

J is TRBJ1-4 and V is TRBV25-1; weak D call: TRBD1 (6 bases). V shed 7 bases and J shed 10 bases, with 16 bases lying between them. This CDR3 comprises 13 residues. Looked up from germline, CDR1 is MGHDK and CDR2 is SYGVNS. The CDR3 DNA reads TGTGCCAGCAATACAGGGAGGGCAGGAAAACTGTTTTTT. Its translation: CASNTGRAGKLFF. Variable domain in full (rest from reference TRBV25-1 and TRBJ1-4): EADIYQTPRYLVIGTGKKITLECSQTMGHDKMYWYQQDPGMELHLIHYSYGVNSTEKGDLSSESTVSRIRTEHFPLTLESARPSHTSQYLCASNTGRAGKLFFGSGTQLSVL.

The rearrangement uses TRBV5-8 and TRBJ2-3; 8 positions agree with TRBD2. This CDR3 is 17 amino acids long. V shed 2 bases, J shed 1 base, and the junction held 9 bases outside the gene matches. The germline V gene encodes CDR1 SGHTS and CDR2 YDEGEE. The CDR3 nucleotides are TGTGCCAGCAGCTTTTATACCGGGACTAGGCGCACAGATACGCAGTATTTT. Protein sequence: CASSFYTGTRRTDTQYF.

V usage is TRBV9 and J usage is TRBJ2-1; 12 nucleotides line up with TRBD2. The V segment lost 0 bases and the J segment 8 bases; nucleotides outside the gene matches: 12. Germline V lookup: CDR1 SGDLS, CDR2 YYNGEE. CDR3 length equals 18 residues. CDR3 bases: TGTGCCAGCAGCGTAGAGTTTACTAGCGGGGGGAAAGCCCATGAGCAGTTCTTC. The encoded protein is CASSVEFTSGGKAHEQFF.

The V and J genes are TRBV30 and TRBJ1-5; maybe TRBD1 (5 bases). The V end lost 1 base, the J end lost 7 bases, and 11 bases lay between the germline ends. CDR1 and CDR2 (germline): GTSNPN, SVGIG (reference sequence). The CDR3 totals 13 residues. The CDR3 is CAWSAQGKQPQHF. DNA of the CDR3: TGTGCCTGGAGTGCTCAGGGAAAACAGCCCCAGCATTTT. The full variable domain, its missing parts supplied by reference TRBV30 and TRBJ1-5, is SQTIHQWPATLVQPVGSPLSLECTVEGTSNPNLYWYRQAAGRGLQLLFYSVGIGQISSEVPQNLSASRPQDRQFILSSKKLLLSDSGFYLCAWSAQGKQPQHFGDGTRLSIL.

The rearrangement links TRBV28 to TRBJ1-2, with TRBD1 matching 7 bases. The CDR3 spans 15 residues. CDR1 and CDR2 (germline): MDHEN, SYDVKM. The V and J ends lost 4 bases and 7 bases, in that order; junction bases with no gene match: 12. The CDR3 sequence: CASSSDRLLVGGYTF. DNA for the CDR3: TGTGCCAGCAGTTCGGACAGGCTGTTAGTGGGTGGCTACACCTTC.

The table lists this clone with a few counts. The CDR3: CASGVGNTIYF. The CDR3 DNA follows: TGTGCCAGTGGAGTCGGAAACACCATATATTTT. The chain recombines TRBV5-5 with TRBJ1-3; D is unresolved. CDR1 is SGHKS, CDR2 YYEKEE, per germline (reference sequence). CDR3 length: 11 amino acids. Trimming left V 8 bases short and J 4 bases short, with 7 bases between.

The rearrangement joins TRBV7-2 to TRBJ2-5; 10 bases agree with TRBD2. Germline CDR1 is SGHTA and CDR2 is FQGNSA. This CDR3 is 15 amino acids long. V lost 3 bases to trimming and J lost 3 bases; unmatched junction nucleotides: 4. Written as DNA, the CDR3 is TGTGCCAGCAGCTTTAGCGGGGGGATAAAAGAGACCCAGTACTTC. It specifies CASSFSGGIKETQYF.

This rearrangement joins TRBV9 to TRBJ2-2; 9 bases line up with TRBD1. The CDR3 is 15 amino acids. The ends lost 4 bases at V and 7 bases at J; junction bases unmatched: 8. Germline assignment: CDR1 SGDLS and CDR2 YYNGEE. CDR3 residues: CASSITGGGGGELFF. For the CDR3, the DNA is TGTGCCAGCAGCATCACAGGGGGCGGGGGCGGGGAGCTGTTTTTT.